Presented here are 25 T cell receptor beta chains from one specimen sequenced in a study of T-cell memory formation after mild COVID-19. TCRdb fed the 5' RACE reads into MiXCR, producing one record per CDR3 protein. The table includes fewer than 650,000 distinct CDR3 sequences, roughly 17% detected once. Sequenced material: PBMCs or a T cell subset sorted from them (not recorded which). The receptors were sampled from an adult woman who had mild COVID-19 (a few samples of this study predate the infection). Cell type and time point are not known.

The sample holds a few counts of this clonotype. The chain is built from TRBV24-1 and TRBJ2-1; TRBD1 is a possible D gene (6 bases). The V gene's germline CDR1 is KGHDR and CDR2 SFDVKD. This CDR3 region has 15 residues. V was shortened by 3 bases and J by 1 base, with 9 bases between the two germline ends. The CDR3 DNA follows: TGTGCCACCAGTGATCCAGGGGTTTCCTACAATGAGCAGTTCTTC. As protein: CATSDPGVSYNEQFF.

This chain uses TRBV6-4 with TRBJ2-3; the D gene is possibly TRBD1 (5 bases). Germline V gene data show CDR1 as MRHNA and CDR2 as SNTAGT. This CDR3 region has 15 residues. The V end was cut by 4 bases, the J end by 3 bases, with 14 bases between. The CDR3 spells CASSAGPVATDTQYF. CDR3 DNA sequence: TGTGCCAGCAGTGCAGGGCCGGTAGCAACAGATACGCAGTATTTT.

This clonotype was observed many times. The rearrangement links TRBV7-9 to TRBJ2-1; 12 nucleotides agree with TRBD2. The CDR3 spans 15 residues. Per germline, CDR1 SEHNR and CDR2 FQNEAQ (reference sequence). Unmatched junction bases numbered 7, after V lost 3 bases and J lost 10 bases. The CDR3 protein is CASSFPTSGSEEQFF. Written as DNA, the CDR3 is TGTGCCAGCAGCTTCCCGACTAGCGGGAGTGAGGAGCAGTTCTTC.

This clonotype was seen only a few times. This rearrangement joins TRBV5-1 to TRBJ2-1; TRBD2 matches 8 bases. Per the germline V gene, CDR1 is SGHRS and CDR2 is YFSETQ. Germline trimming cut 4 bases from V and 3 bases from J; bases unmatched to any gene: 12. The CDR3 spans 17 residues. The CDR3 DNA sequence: TGCGCCAGCAGCCAATCAAACGGGGGGGCGCTCTACAATGAGCAGTTCTTC. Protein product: CASSQSNGGALYNEQFF.

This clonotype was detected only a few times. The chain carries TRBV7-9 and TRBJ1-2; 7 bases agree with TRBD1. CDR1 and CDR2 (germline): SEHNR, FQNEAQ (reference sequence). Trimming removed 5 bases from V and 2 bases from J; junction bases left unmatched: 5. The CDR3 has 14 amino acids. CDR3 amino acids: CASSPRDSNYGYTF. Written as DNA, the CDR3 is TGTGCCAGCAGCCCCCGGGACAGCAACTATGGCTACACCTTC. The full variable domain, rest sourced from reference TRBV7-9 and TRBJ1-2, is DTGVSQNPRHKITKRGQNVTFRCDPISEHNRLYWYRQTLGQGPEFLTYFQNEAQLEKSRLLSDRFSAERPKGSFSTLEIQRTEQGDSAMYLCASSPRDSNYGYTFGSGTRLTVV.

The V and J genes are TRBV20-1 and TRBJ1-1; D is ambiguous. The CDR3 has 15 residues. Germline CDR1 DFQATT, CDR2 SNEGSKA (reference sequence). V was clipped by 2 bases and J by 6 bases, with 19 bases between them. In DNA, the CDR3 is TGCAGTGCTAGAAAAAGTGGCAGCCTTCGGGCTGAAGCTTTCTTT. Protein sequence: CSARKSGSLRAEAFF.

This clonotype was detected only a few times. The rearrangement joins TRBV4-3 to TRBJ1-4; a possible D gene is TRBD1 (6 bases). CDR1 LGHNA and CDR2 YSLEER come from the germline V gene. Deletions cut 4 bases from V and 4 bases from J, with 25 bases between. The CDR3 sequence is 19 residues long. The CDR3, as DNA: TGCGCCAGCAGCCGCGCTCTACCGGGTGGGGGGGCATTTAATGAAAAACTGTTTTTT. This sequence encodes CASSRALPGGGAFNEKLFF.

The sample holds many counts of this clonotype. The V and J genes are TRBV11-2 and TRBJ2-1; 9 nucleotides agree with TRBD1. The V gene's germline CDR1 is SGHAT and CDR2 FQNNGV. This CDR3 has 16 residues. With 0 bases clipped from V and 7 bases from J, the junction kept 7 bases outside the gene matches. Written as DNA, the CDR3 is TGTGCCAGCAGCTTAGATCCAGGACAGGGGATGAATGAGCAGTTCTTC. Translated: CASSLDPGQGMNEQFF.

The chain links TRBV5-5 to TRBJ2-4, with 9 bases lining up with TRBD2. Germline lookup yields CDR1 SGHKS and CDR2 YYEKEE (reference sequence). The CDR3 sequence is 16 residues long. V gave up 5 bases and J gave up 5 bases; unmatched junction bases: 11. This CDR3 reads CASSPSRAGGENIQYF. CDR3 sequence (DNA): TGTGCCAGCAGTCCCTCCCGAGCGGGAGGAGAAAACATTCAGTACTTC.

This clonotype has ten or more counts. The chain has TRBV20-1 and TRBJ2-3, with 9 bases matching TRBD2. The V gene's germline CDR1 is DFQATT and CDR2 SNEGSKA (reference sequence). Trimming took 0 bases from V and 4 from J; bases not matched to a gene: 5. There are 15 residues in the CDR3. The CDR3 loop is CSARDLREGSDTQYF. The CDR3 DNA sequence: TGCAGTGCTAGAGATCTGCGGGAGGGGTCAGATACGCAGTATTTT.

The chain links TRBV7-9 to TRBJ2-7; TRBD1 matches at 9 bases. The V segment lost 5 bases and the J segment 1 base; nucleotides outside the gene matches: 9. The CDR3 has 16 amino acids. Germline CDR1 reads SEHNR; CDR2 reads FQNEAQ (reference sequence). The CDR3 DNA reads TGTGCCAGCAGCGTTCGGACAGGGGTATCTTCCTACGAGCAGTACTTC. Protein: CASSVRTGVSSYEQYF.

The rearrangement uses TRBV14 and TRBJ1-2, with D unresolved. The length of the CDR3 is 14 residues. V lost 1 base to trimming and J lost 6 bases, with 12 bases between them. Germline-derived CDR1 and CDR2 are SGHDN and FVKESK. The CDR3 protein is CASSQGSELDGYTF. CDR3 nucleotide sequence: TGTGCCAGCAGCCAAGGTAGTGAGCTCGATGGCTACACCTTC. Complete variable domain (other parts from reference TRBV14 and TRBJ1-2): EAGVTQFPSHSVIEKGQTVTLRCDPISGHDNLYWYRRVMGKEIKFLLHFVKESKQDESGMPNNRFLAERTGGTYSTLKVQPAELEDSGVYFCASSQGSELDGYTFGSGTRLTVV.

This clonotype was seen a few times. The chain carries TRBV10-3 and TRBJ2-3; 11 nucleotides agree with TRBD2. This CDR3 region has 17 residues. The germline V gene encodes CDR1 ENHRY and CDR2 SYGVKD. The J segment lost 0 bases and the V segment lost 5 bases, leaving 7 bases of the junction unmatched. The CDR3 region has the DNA TGTGCCATCAGTTCGACTAGCGGGACCTTGAGCACAGATACGCAGTATTTT. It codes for CAISSTSGTLSTDTQYF.

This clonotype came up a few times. The CDR3 is CASSPDRNEQFF. CDR3 DNA: TGTGCCAGCAGCCCCGATAGGAATGAGCAGTTCTTC. The chain links TRBV7-9 to TRBJ2-1; D is unclear. Germline V gives CDR1 SEHNR, CDR2 FQNEAQ (reference sequence). The CDR3 runs to 12 residues. The V gene lost 5 bases and the J gene lost 7 bases, with 9 bases spanning the gap.

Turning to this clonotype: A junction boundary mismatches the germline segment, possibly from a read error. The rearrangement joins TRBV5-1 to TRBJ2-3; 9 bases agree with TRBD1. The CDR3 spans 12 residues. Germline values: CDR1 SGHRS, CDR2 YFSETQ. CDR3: CASSQPGQGTNF. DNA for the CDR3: TGCGCCAGCAGCCAGCCAGGACAGGGGACGAATTTT.

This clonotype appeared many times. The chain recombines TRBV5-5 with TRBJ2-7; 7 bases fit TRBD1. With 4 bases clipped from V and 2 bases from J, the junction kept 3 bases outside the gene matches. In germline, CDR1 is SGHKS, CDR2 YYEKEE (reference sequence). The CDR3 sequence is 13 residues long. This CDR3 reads CASSQGQTYEQYF. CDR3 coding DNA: TGTGCCAGCAGCCAGGGACAGACCTACGAGCAGTACTTC.

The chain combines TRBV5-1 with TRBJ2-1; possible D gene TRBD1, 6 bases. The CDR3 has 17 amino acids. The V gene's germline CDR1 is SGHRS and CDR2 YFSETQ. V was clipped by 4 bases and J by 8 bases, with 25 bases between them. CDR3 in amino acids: CASSLGRGGPGRDEQFF. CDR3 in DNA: TGCGCCAGCAGCCTCGGGCGTGGGGGCCCCGGTCGCGATGAGCAGTTCTTC.

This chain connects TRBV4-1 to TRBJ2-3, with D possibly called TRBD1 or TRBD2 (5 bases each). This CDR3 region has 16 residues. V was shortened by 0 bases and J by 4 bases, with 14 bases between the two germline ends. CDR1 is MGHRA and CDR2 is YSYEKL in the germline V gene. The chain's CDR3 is CASSQDGTKGSDTQYF. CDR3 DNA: TGCGCCAGCAGCCAAGATGGGACGAAGGGATCAGATACGCAGTATTTT.

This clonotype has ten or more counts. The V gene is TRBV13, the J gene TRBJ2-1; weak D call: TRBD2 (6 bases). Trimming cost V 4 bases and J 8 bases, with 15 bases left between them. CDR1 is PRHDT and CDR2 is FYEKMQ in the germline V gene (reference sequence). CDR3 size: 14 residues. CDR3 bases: TGTGCCAGCAGCTCATCGCCGTCTAGCGATGAGCAGTTCTTC. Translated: CASSSSPSSDEQFF.

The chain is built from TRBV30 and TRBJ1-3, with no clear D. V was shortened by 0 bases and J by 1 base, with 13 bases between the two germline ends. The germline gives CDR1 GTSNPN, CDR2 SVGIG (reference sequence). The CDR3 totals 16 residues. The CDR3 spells CAWSVWVYSSGNTIYF. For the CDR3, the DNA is TGTGCCTGGAGTGTTTGGGTGTACTCATCTGGAAACACCATATATTTT. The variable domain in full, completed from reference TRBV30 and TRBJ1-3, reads SQTIHQWPATLVQPVGSPLSLECTVEGTSNPNLYWYRQAAGRGLQLLFYSVGIGQISSEVPQNLSASRPQDRQFILSSKKLLLSDSGFYLCAWSVWVYSSGNTIYFGEGSWLTVV.

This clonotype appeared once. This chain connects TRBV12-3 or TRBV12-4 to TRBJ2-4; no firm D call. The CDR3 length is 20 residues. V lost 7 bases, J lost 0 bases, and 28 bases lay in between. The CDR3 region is CASTATREKRTALAKNIQYF. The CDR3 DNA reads TGTGCCAGCACCGCAACCCGAGAAAAGAGGACCGCTTTAGCCAAAAACATTCAGTACTTC.

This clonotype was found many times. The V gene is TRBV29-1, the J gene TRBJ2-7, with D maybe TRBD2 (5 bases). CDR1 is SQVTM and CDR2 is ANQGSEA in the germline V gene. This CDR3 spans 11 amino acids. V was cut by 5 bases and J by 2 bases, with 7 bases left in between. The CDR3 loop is CSVWETYEQYF. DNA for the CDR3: TGCAGCGTTTGGGAGACCTACGAGCAGTACTTC.

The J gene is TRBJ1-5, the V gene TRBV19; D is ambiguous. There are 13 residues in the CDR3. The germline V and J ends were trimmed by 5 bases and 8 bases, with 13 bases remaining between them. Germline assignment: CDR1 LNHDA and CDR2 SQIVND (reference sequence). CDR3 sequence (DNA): TGTGCCAGTAGTGCCCGCAGAATAAAGCCCCAGCATTTT. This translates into CASSARRIKPQHF.

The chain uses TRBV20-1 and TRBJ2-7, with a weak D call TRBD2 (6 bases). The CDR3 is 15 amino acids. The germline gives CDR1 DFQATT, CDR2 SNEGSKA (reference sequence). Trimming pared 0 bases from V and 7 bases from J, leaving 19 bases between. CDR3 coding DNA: TGCAGTGCTAGAGATAGCGGCAATCCCCGGTCGGAGCAGTACTTC. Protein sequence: CSARDSGNPRSEQYF.

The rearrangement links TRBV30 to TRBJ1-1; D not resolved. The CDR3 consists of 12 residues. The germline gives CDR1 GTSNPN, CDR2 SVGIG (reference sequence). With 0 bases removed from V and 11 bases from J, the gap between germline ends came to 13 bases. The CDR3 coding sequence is TGTGCCTGGAGTGTGACGACGGTGCTTGCTTTCTTT. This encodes CAWSVTTVLAFF.